Below are 4 T cell receptor beta chains sequenced from a single sample in a study of beta chain features in type 1 diabetes. Study conclusions and caveats: TCRB CDR3s were moderately but significantly shorter in Type 1 diabetes patients in all four CD4+ subsets.

Expressed TCRB transcripts were sequenced after all isolated RNA was converted to cDNA. Profiling relied on immunoSEQ multiplex PCR, and the TCRdb table lists in-frame clones only, not all of them. The sample holds about 150,000 clones, about a tenth seen once. Their target antigens are unknown. The sequenced material came from central memory CD4+ T cells from blood. Every receptor here comes from a man aged 25-40 years with type 1 diabetes.

V is TRBV13 and J is TRBJ2-1, with D maybe TRBD2 (5 bases). The V end was cut by 6 bases, the J end by 6 bases, with 9 bases between. Germline V CDR1 and CDR2: PRHDT, FYEKMQ (reference sequence). This CDR3 has 12 residues. This CDR3 reads CASRASGNEQFF. CDR3 sequence (DNA): TGTGCCAGCAGGGCGAGCGGCAATGAGCAGTTCTTC.

V is TRBV5-4 and J is TRBJ2-3; D is unclear. The germline V and J ends were trimmed by 2 bases and 3 bases, with 7 bases remaining between them. Germline CDR1 and CDR2: SGHNT and YYREEE (reference sequence). The CDR3 covers 13 residues. The CDR3 DNA follows: TGTGCCAGCAGCTTTTACGGGACAGATACGCAGTATTTT. It codes for CASSFYGTDTQYF.

V usage is TRBV30 and J usage is TRBJ1-5; 9 nucleotides align to TRBD1. The CDR3 is made up of 13 amino acids. V shed 7 bases, J shed 7 bases, and the junction held 8 bases outside the gene matches. Germline-derived CDR1 and CDR2 are GTSNPN and SVGIG (reference sequence). CDR3 sequence reads: CAFDRGWGQPQHF. The CDR3 coding sequence is TGTGCCTTTGACAGGGGGTGGGGGCAGCCCCAGCATTTT.

The V call is TRBV7-3, the J call TRBJ2-5, with 12 bases matching TRBD2. This CDR3 comprises 16 residues. CDR1 SGHTA and CDR2 FQGTGA come from the germline V gene. The trim removed 6 bases at V and 0 bases at J, leaving 5 bases unmatched. CDR3 protein: CASSRTSGGNQETQYF. The CDR3 DNA reads as TGTGCCAGCAGTCGTACTAGCGGGGGGAACCAAGAGACCCAGTACTTC.